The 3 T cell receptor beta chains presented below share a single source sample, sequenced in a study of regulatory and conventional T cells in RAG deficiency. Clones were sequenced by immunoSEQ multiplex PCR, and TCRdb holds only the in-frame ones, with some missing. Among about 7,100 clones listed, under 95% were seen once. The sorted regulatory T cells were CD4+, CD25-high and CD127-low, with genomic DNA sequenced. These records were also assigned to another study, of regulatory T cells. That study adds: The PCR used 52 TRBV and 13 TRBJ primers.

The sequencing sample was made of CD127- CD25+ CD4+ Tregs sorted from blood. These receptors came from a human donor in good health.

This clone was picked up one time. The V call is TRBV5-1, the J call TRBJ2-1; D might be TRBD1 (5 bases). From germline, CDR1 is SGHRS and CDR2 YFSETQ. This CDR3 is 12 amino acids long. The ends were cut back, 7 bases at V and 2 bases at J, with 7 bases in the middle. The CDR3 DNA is TGCGCCAGCGGCAGGGCCTACAATGAGCAGTTCTTC. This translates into CASGRAYNEQFF.

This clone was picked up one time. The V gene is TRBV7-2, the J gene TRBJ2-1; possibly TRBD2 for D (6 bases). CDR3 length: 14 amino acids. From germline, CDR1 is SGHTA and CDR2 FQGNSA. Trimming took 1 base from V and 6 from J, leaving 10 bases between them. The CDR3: CASSLVWDFNEQFF. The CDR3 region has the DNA TGTGCCAGCAGCTTAGTGTGGGACTTCAATGAGCAGTTCTTC.

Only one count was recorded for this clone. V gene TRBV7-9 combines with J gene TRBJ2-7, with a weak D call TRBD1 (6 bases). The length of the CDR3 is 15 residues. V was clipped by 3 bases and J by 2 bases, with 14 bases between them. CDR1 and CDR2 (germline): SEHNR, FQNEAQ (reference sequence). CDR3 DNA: TGTGCCAGCAGCTTCCGGACAGCTAGCCCCTACGAGCAGTACTTC. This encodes CASSFRTASPYEQYF.